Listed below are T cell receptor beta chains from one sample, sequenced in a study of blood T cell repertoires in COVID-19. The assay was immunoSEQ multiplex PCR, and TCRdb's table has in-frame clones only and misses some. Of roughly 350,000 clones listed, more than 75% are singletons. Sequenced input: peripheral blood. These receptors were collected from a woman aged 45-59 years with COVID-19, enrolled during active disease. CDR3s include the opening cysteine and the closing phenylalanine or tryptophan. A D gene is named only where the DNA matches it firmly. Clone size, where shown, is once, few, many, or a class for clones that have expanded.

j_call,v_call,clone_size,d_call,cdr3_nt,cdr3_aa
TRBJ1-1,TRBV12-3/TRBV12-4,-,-,TGTGCCAGCAGTTGGGGGGTAACTGAAGCTTTCTTT,CASSWGVTEAFF
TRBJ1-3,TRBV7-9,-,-,TGTGCCAGCAGCTTAGGAGGCGGCCCCTCTGGAAACACCATATATTTT,CASSLGGGPSGNTIYF
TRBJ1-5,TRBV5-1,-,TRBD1,TGCGCCAGCAGCTATGGACAGGGTGATCAGCCCCAGCATTTT,CASSYGQGDQPQHF
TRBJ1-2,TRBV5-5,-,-,TGTGCCAGCAGCTTGGCTCAGGGGAGATCCTATGGCTACACCTTC,CASSLAQGRSYGYTF
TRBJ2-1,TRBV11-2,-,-,TGTGCCAGCAAGACAGTTTCCCCTTGGGATGAGCAGTTCTTC,CASKTVSPWDEQFF
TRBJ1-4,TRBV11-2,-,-,TGTGCCAGCAGCTTAGATCCTCCCATATTATGGGGGCGCGGTGAAAAACTGTTTTTT,CASSLDPPILWGRGEKLFF
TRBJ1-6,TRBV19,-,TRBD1,TGTGCCAGCCAACCTAAACAGGGGACCAGTTCACCCCTCCACTTT,CASQPKQGTSSPLHF
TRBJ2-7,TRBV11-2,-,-,TGTGCCAGCAGCTTATTTACCGACCCAGGGATCTACGAGCAGTACTTC,CASSLFTDPGIYEQYF
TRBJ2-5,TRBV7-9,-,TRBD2,TGTGCCAGCAGCTTAGCAGCGGGAGCCAAAGAGACCCAGTACTTC,CASSLAAGAKETQYF
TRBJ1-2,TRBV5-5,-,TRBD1,TGTGCCAGCAGCTTGAGTTTAGGGACAGACTATGGCTACACCTTC,CASSLSLGTDYGYTF
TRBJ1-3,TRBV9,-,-,TGTGCCAGCAGCGTACAGGGTTCTTCTGGAAACACCATATATTTT,CASSVQGSSGNTIYF
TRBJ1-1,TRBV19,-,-,TGTGCCAGTAGTAGTGACAGTGGGAACACTGAAGCTTTCTTT,CASSSDSGNTEAFF
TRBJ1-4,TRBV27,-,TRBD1,TGTGCCAGCAGTTTCGAGGGACAGGGGGCGCGGAAAAAACTGTTTTTT,CASSFEGQGARKKLFF
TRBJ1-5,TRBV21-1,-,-,TGTGCCAGCAGCAAAGAACAGGGAGTTCGTTGCAATCAGCCCCAGCATTTT,CASSKEQGVRCNQPQHF
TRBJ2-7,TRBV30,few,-,TGTGCCTGGAGCAGGGGTACTAACTACGAGCAGTACTTC,CAWSRGTNYEQYF
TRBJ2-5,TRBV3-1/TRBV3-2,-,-,TGTGCCAGCAGCCCCGGAACGACTAGACCCCAAGAGACCCAGTACTTC,CASSPGTTRPQETQYF
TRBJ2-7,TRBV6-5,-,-,TGTGCCAGCAGAACAGCTGCCGGGAGAGAGCAGTACTTC,CASRTAAGREQYF
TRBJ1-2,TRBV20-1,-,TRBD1,TGCAGTGCAGCGGACAGGTCTGGCTACACCTTC,CSAADRSGYTF
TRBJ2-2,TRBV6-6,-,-,TGTGCCAGCAACCTTAGGGACTTGATGACCGGGGAGCTGTTTTTT,CASNLRDLMTGELFF
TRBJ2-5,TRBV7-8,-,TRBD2,TGTGCCAGCAGCTTAGGGGGACTAGGTTCGGAGACCCAGTACTTC,CASSLGGLGSETQYF
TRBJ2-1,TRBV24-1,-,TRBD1,TGTGCCACCAGTGATACCCAGGGGGCGGGTGAGCAGTTCTTC,CATSDTQGAGEQFF
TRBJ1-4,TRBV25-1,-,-,TGTGCCAGCAGTGAATCCAACAGGGCTAATGAAAAACTGTTTTTT,CASSESNRANEKLFF
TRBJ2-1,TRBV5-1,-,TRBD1,TGCGCCAGCAGCTTCACACAGGGGGCGCTTAAGGCTCTCACCTACAATGAGCAGTTCTTC,CASSFTQGALKALTYNEQFF
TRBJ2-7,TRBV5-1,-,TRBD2,TGCGCCAGCAGCCCTAAGGGAGGGCCATTTACCTACGAGCAGTACTTC,CASSPKGGPFTYEQYF
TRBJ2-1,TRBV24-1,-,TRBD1,TGTGCCACCAGTGAAGGGACAGGGCACCCCAATGAGCAGTTCTTC,CATSEGTGHPNEQFF
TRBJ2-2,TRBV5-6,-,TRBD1,TGTGCCAGCAGCCGACCGGGACAGGGGATTCACGGGGAGCTGTTTTTT,CASSRPGQGIHGELFF
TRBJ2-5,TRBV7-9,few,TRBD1,TGTGCCAGCAGCCAAAACAGGGGTCGCGGGCGACGGCAAGAGACCCAGTACTTC,CASSQNRGRGRRQETQYF
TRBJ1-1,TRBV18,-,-,TGTGCCAGCTCACCACCGACACCAACCCCAAACACTGAAGCTTTCTTT,CASSPPTPTPNTEAFF
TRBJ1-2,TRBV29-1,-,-,TGCAGCCGGCCGGGGTCGGGGGTTGGCTACACCTTC,CSRPGSGVGYTF
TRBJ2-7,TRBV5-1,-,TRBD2,TGCGCCAGCAGCCCCCCCAAAGCGGGAGGTCCCTCCTACGAGCAGTACTTC,CASSPPKAGGPSYEQYF
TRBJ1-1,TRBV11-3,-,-,TGTGCCAGCAGGGTAACGGTTAACACTGAAGCTTTCTTT,CASRVTVNTEAFF
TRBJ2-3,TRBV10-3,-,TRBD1,TGTGCCATCAGCTTCGGACAGGGGACAGATACGCAGTATTTT,CAISFGQGTDTQYF
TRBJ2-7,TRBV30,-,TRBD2,TGTGCCTGGAGACTAGCGGGAGCCGGGGAGCAGTACTTC,CAWRLAGAGEQYF
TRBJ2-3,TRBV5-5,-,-,TGTGCCAGCAGCTTGCCAGGGACAATCACAGATACGCAGTATTTT,CASSLPGTITDTQYF
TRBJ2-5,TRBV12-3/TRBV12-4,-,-,TGTGCCAGCAGTTTCAGCGCGAAGACCCAGTACTTC,CASSFSAKTQYF
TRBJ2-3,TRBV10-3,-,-,TGTGCCATCAGTCCGACAGTCACAGATACGCAGTATTTT,CAISPTVTDTQYF
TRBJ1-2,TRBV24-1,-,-,TGTGCCACCAGTGATCCCGGGACTGGCTATGGCTACACCTTC,CATSDPGTGYGYTF
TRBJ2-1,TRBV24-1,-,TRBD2,TGTGCCACCAGTGATTGGACTAGCGTGGCCGCCTACAATGAGCAGTTCTTC,CATSDWTSVAAYNEQFF
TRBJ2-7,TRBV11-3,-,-,TGTGCCAGCAGACGCAGCGGAGCCTACGAGCAGTACTTC,CASRRSGAYEQYF
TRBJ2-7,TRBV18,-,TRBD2,TGTGCCAGCTCACGCCGGACTAGCGGTGGGGGTGAGCAGTACTTC,CASSRRTSGGGEQYF
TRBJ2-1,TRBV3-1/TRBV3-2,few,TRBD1,TGTGCCAGCAGCCGGGGACAGGGAACCTACAATGAGCAGTTCTTC,CASSRGQGTYNEQFF
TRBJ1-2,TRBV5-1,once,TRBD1,TGCGCCACCCGAATGACAGGGGGAACACCCTATGGCTACACCTTC,CATRMTGGTPYGYTF
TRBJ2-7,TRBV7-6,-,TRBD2,TGTGCCAGCAGCTCCCAAAGCGGGGTAACCTACGAGCAGTACTTC,CASSSQSGVTYEQYF
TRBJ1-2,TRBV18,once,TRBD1,TGTGCCAGCTCACCTAGACTCCGGACAGGGGGATTCTATGGCTACACCTTC,CASSPRLRTGGFYGYTF
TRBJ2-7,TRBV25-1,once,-,TGTGCCAGTACGACAGCTAGATACGAGCAGTACTTC,CASTTARYEQYF
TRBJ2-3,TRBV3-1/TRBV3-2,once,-,TGTGCCAGCAGCCACTCCCTAGGCACAGATACGCAGTATTTT,CASSHSLGTDTQYF
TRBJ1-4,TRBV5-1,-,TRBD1,TGCGCCAGCAGCTTGGTGGGGACAGGTGGGGAAAAACTGTTTTTT,CASSLVGTGGEKLFF
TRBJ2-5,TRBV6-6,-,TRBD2,TGTGCCAGCAGTTACTCAGGCGGGAGGGCCCAAGAGACCCAGTACTTC,CASSYSGGRAQETQYF
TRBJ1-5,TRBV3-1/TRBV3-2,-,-,TGTGCCAGCAGCCAAGACTCAGGGCTGTATAGCAATCAGCCCCAGCATTTT,CASSQDSGLYSNQPQHF
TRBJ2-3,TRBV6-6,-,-,TGTGCCAGCAGTTACGTTGGGAGTGGCACAGATACGCAGTATTTT,CASSYVGSGTDTQYF
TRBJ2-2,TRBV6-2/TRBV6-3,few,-,TGTGCCAGCAGTAAAATACCCGGGGGGGAGCTGTTTTTT,CASSKIPGGELFF
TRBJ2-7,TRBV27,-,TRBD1,TGTGCCAGCAGTAGGAACAGGGGCGAGGGCTACGAGCAGTACTTC,CASSRNRGEGYEQYF
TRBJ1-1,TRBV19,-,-,TGTGCCAGTAGTAAAGGGGGAGAGGCCCGAGAAGCTTTCTTT,CASSKGGEAREAFF
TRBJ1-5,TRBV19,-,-,TGTGCCAGTAGTCTACAACCGAGGACAGTTAGCAATCAGCCCCAGCATTTT,CASSLQPRTVSNQPQHF
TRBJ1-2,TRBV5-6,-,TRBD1,TGTGCCAGCAGCGGACAGGTTGGCTACACCTTC,CASSGQVGYTF